This entry lists 23 T cell receptor beta chains sequenced from one sample in a study of blood T cells in healthy people across ages (dated by TCRdb to between 2015 and 2017). Preparation of the library involved 5' RACE. A second PCR of roughly 6 to 11 cycles was run with a J-beta primer mix and a sample-barcoded 5' primer. TCRdb ran its own pipeline on the public reads, namely fastp trimming at Q25 and MiXCR clone calling, and kept in-frame beta chains. CDR3 protein sequences are deduplicated, and each keeps its most common genes and DNA. For this sample the table gives 1.5 million to 2 million distinct CDR3 sequences, of which about two fifths were detected only once. Clones ranked in the top ten supply more than 20% of the sample. Sequencing was carried out using blood. The receptors were sampled from a human donor in good health.

CDR3 nucleotide sequence: TGTGCCAGCAGCCCAGGGACTAGCGGCGTAGGGACCCAGTACTTC. This codes for CASSPGTSGVGTQYF. This chain connects TRBV7-7 to TRBJ2-7, with 11 positions matching TRBD2. With the DNA end fitting TRBJ2-5 better, the J assignment may be wrong. Germline values: CDR1 SSHAT, CDR2 FNYEAQ (reference sequence). The CDR3 is 15 amino acids.

The chain combines TRBV12-3 or TRBV12-4 with TRBJ1-2; D gene uncertain. V shed 5 bases and J shed 6 bases, with 16 bases lying between them. There are 14 residues in the CDR3. The CDR3 DNA reads TGTGCCAGCAGTGAATCAGACCCCTATGATGGCTACACCTTC. This encodes CASSESDPYDGYTF.

The count of this clonotype is one. This chain links TRBV6-5 with TRBJ1-4; 9 bases align to TRBD1. J gave up 5 bases and V 5 bases, and 9 bases lay outside the gene matches. The CDR3 length is 16 residues. CDR1 and CDR2 from the germline V gene are MNHEY and SVGAGI. The CDR3 reads CASSPYGQGRNEKLFF. The CDR3 coding sequence is TGTGCCAGCAGTCCCTACGGACAGGGGAGGAATGAAAAACTGTTTTTT.

This clonotype occurred many times. The chain recombines TRBV4-2 with TRBJ2-6; D is uncertain. Trimming stripped 3 bases from V and 0 bases from J, with 6 bases between. Per germline, CDR1 LGHNA and CDR2 YNFKEQ. CDR3 size: 15 residues. The CDR3: CASSQVYSGANVLTF. CDR3 sequence (DNA): TGTGCCAGCAGCCAGGTGTACTCTGGGGCCAACGTCCTGACTTTC.

This clonotype was counted a few times. The chain uses TRBV30 and TRBJ1-2; no clear D. This CDR3 spans 13 amino acids. The germline V gene has CDR1 GTSNPN and CDR2 SVGIG (reference sequence). V was pared by 0 bases and J by 1 base, with 6 bases between. The CDR3 region has the DNA TGTGCCTGGAGTGTACCACTTAACTATGGCTACACCTTC. Its protein is CAWSVPLNYGYTF.

The genes are TRBV3-1 and TRBJ2-1; D unclear. Trimming stripped 3 bases from V and 10 bases from J, with 16 bases between. Germline V gives CDR1 LGHDT, CDR2 YNNKEL (reference sequence). The CDR3 loop spans 14 amino acids. CDR3 region: CASSQQSKGSEQFF. The CDR3 coding sequence is TGTGCCAGCAGCCAGCAGAGTAAGGGCTCCGAGCAGTTCTTC.

About this clonotype itself: One end of the junction varies from germline; a read error may be responsible. V and J are TRBV6-6 and TRBJ1-5, with D tentatively TRBD1 (5 bases). Germline assignment: CDR1 MNHNY and CDR2 SVGAGI (reference sequence). The CDR3 totals 15 residues. CDR3 bases: TGTGCCAGCAGTTACGCCCAGGGTAGCAGTCAGCCCCAGCATTTT. Protein product: CASSYAQGSSQPQHF.

This clonotype has more than one count but fewer than ten. V usage is TRBV4-3 and J usage is TRBJ2-7; 7 bases align to TRBD1. Germline V gene sequence: CDR1 LGHNA, CDR2 YSLEER. This CDR3 comprises 15 residues. Trimming took 1 base from V and 2 from J; bases not matched to a gene: 5. The CDR3 coding sequence is TGCGCCAGCAGCCAAGCGCTGGACAGGACCTACGAGCAGTACTTC. It yields the protein CASSQALDRTYEQYF.

In regard to this clonotype: The junction does not match germline at one end; this may be a read error. The V call is TRBV7-3, the J call TRBJ2-1; 12 positions agree with TRBD2. The CDR3 runs 15 residues. CDR1 SGHTA and CDR2 FQGTGA come from the germline V gene. The CDR3 here is CANSLLAGGPNEQFF. Here the CDR3 DNA reads TGTGCCAACAGCCTCCTAGCGGGGGGGCCTAATGAGCAGTTCTTC.

CDR3 DNA sequence: TGTGCCAGCAGCCAGAGGAACAGGGGTGAAAAACTGTTTTTT. Its translation is CASSQRNRGEKLFF. This rearrangement joins TRBV9 to TRBJ1-4, with 7 positions matching TRBD1. The CDR3 runs 14 residues. Germline V gene sequence: CDR1 SGDLS, CDR2 YYNGEE. With V trimmed by 4 bases and J by 7 bases, 7 bases remained unmatched.

The sample holds a few counts of this clonotype. The J gene is TRBJ1-5, the V gene TRBV6-2 or TRBV6-3; D remains unclear. Germline loops: CDR1 MNHEY, CDR2 SVGEGT. Trimming shortened V by 0 bases and J by 5 bases, and 8 bases separated the two germline ends. The CDR3 has 14 residues. The CDR3, as DNA: TGTGCCAGCAGTTACTCATGGGAATATCAGCCCCAGCATTTT. This sequence encodes CASSYSWEYQPQHF.

Comment on this clonotype: The missing conserved phenylalanine or tryptophan at the end of this CDR3 makes a read error likely. This CDR3 reads CASSYSLSDTQYL. In DNA, the CDR3 is TGTGCCAGCAGTTACTCGTTGTCAGATACGCAGTATTTG. The chain links TRBV6-5 to TRBJ2-3; no reliable D call. Trimming left V 0 bases short and J 4 bases short, with 5 bases between. Germline V gene data show CDR1 as MNHEY and CDR2 as SVGAGI. CDR3 length: 13 residues.

CDR3 sequence: CASSEAARWDKHGYTF. CDR3 DNA: TGTGCCAGCAGTGAAGCTGCAAGGTGGGACAAACACGGCTACACCTTC. This sequence joins TRBV6-1 and TRBJ1-2; a weak D match, TRBD1 (6 bases). Trimming left V 0 bases short and J 8 bases short, with 19 bases between. The CDR3 has 16 amino acids. Germline lookup yields CDR1 MNHNS and CDR2 SASEGT.

Comments on this clonotype: An end of the junction does not agree with germline; a read error may underlie this. Written as DNA, the CDR3 is TGTAGTGCTGGAAAATCCGTCGGACTGGGGGCTCGGGATGAGCAGTTCTTC. It specifies CSAGKSVGLGARDEQFF. The genes are TRBV20-1 and TRBJ2-1; D possibly corresponds to TRBD1 (6 bases). Germline V gene lookup returns CDR1 DFQATT and CDR2 SNEGSKA (reference sequence). This CDR3 is 17 amino acids long.

This clonotype occurred many times. Relative to the germline gene, one junction end is altered; a read error may explain this. This chain joins TRBV7-9 and TRBJ2-7; D is unresolved. The CDR3 spans 11 residues. Germline CDR1 SEHNR, CDR2 FQNEAQ (reference sequence). As DNA, the CDR3 is TGCGCCAGCAGCCGCGATTACGAGCAGTACTTC. This gives the protein CASSRDYEQYF.

The chain combines TRBV11-2 with TRBJ1-2; maybe TRBD1 (5 bases). The CDR3 has 13 amino acids. CDR1 and CDR2 (germline): SGHAT, FQNNGV. V dropped 7 bases and J dropped 4 bases, with 13 bases sitting between them. The CDR3 region has the DNA TGTGCCAGCACCAAGACAGAGAGCTATGGCTACACCTTC. Translation gives CASTKTESYGYTF.

This clonotype was found a few times. The J gene is TRBJ1-5, the V gene TRBV24-1; no clear D. CDR1 is KGHDR, CDR2 SFDVKD, per germline. The CDR3 length is 14 residues. Between the trimmed V and J ends, which lost 5 bases and 5 bases, there was a span of 12 bases. In nucleotides, the CDR3 is TGTGCCACCAGTGTAGGGCAAGGGCATCAGCCCCAGCATTTT. It yields the protein CATSVGQGHQPQHF.

This chain joins TRBV12-3 or TRBV12-4 and TRBJ2-1; D is undetermined. Trimming took 3 bases from V and 13 from J, leaving 13 bases between them. This CDR3 has 12 residues. The CDR3 loop reads CASSLGMGSQFF. DNA for the CDR3: TGTGCCAGCAGTTTGGGTATGGGGTCCCAGTTCTTC.

The sample holds a few counts of this clonotype. The J gene is TRBJ1-5, the V gene TRBV6-6, with 9 bases fitting TRBD1. The CDR3 has 15 amino acids. Trimming took 4 bases from V and 4 from J; bases not matched to a gene: 5. In germline, CDR1 is MNHNY, CDR2 SVGAGI (reference sequence). The chain's CDR3 is CASSFGQGWNQPQHF. The CDR3 nucleotides read TGTGCCAGCAGTTTCGGACAGGGGTGGAATCAGCCCCAGCATTTT.

This chain joins TRBV9 and TRBJ2-5; TRBD2 matches at 10 bases. Germline values: CDR1 SGDLS, CDR2 YYNGEE. The CDR3 length is 16 residues. V was clipped by 0 bases and J by 4 bases; unmatched bases: 6. Here the CDR3 reads CASSVATGLASETQYF. Written as DNA, the CDR3 is TGTGCCAGCAGCGTAGCCACGGGACTAGCGTCAGAGACCCAGTACTTC.

The rearrangement links TRBV6-2 or TRBV6-3 to TRBJ2-3, with 7 bases aligning to TRBD2. Germline V lookup: CDR1 MNHEY, CDR2 SVGEGT. This CDR3 region has 15 residues. Germline trimming cut 6 bases from V and 3 bases from J; bases unmatched to any gene: 9. The CDR3 nucleotides read TGTGCCAGCAGCTCCCTGACGGGGGGAACAGATACGCAGTATTTT. This translates into CASSSLTGGTDTQYF.

This sequence joins TRBV6-4 and TRBJ2-3; D remains unclear. Trimming took 0 bases from V and 4 from J, leaving 2 bases between them. This CDR3 is 12 amino acids long. Germline V gene sequence: CDR1 MRHNA, CDR2 SNTAGT. CDR3 DNA: TGTGCCAGCAGTGACTCGGCAGATACGCAGTATTTT. It specifies CASSDSADTQYF.

This clonotype has only a few counts. The chain has TRBV7-8 and TRBJ1-2, with D perhaps TRBD1 (6 bases). The germline V gene has CDR1 SGHVS and CDR2 FQNEAQ. V dropped 5 bases and J dropped 4 bases, with 17 bases sitting between them. The CDR3 loop spans 15 amino acids. The CDR3 loop reads CASSPSRTVFYGYTF. As DNA, the CDR3 is TGTGCCAGCAGCCCGTCCCGGACAGTATTCTATGGCTACACCTTC.